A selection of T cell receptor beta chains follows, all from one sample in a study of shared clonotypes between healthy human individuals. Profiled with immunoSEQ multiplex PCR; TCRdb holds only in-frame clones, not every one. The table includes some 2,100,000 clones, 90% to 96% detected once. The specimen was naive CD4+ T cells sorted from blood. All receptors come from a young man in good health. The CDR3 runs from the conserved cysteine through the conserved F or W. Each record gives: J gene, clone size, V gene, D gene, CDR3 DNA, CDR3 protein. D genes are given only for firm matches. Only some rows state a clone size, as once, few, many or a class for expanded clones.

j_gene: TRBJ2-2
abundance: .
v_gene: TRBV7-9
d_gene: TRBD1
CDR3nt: TGTGCCAGCAGTTCACAGGGGCCCGGGGAGCTGTTTTTT
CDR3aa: CASSSQGPGELFF

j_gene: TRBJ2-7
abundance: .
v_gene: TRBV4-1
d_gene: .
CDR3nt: TGCGCCAGCAGCCAAGATAATAGCGAGCAGTACTTC
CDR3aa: CASSQDNSEQYF

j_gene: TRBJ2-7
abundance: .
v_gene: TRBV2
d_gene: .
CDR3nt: TGTGCCAGCAGGGGACTTCCCTACGAGCAGTACTTC
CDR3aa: CASRGLPYEQYF

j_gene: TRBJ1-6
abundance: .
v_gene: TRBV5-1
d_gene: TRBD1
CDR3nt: TGCGCCAGCAGCCCGACAGGGATCAATTCACCCCTCCACTTT
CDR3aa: CASSPTGINSPLHF

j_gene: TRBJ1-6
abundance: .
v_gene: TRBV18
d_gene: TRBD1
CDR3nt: TGTGCCAGCTCACCCTTAGGACAGGTGTCTAATTCACCCCTCCACTTT
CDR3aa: CASSPLGQVSNSPLHF

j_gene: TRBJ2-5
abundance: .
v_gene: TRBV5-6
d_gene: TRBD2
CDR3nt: TGTGCCAGCAGCTTGCCCACTAGCGGGAGGAACCCACAAGAGACCCAGTACTTC
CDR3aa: CASSLPTSGRNPQETQYF

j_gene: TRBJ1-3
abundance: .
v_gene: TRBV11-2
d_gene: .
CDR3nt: TGTGCCAGCAGCTTAGAGGAAGGGGTCTCTGGAAACACCATATATTTT
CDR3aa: CASSLEEGVSGNTIYF

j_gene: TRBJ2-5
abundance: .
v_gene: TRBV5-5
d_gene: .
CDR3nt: TGTGCCAGCAGCTTTAGCCCCCTAGCGATTGAGACCCAGTACTTC
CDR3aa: CASSFSPLAIETQYF

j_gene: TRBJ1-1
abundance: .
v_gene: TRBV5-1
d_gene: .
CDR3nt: TGCGCCAGCAGCTTACAGGGTTGGGGCACTGAAGCTTTCTTT
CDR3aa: CASSLQGWGTEAFF

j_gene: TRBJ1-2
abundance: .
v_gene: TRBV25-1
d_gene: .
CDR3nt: TGTGCCAGCAGTGATGTTCTGGGGCAATCTAACTATGGCTACACCTTC
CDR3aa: CASSDVLGQSNYGYTF

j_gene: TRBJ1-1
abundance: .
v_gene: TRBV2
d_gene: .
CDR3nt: TGTGCCAGCAGTCTCGGGCCAGTGAACACTGAAGCTTTCTTT
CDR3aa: CASSLGPVNTEAFF

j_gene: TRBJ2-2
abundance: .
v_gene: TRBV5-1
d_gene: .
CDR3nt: TGCGCCAGCAGCTTGAGGGGGAACACCGGGGAGCTGTTTTTT
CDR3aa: CASSLRGNTGELFF

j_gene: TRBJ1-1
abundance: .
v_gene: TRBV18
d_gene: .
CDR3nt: TGTGCCAGCTCACGGGCCTCGAACACTGAAGCTTTCTTT
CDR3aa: CASSRASNTEAFF

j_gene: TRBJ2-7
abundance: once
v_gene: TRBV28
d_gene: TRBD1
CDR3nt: TGTGCCAGCAGCCGGACCGGGACAGGGGGGTACGAGCAGTACTTC
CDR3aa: CASSRTGTGGYEQYF

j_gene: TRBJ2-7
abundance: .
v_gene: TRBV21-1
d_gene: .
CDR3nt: TGTGCCAGCAGCAAAGGGGGACAGGGCTTCGTGCAGTACTTC
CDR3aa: CASSKGGQGFVQYF

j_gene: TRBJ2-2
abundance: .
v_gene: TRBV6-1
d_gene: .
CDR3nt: TGTGCCAGCAGTGAATGGGGTCGGGGGCGCACCGGGGAGCTGTTTTTT
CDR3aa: CASSEWGRGRTGELFF

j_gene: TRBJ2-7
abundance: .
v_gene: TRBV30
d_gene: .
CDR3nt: TGTGCCTGGAGTGGAGGGTATCCTGAGCAGTACTTC
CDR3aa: CAWSGGYPEQYF

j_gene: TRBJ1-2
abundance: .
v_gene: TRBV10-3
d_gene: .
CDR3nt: TGTGCCATCAGTGAAAGCCTCTATGGCTACACCTTC
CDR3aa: CAISESLYGYTF

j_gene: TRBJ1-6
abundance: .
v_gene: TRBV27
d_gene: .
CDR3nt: TGTGCCAGCAGGACGGGTACTACGTTTTCACCCCTCCACTTT
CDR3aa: CASRTGTTFSPLHF

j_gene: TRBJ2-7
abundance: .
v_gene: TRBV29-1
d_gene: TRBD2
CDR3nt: TGCAGCGTTCTGGGACTATCGTTCGAGCAGTACTTC
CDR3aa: CSVLGLSFEQYF

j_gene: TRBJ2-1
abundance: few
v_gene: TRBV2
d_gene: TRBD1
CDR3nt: TGTGCCAGCAGCGGACAGGGTTACAATGAGCAGTTCTTC
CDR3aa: CASSGQGYNEQFF

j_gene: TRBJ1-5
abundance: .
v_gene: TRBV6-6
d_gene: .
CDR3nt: TGTGCCAGCAGTTCCTTGGACAGACTTAATCAGCCCCAGCATTTT
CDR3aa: CASSSLDRLNQPQHF

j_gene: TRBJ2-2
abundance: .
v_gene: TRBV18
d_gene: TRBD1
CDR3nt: TGTGCCAGCTCACCAAGGGGGCAACGGGGCACCGGGGAGCTGTTTTTT
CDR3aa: CASSPRGQRGTGELFF

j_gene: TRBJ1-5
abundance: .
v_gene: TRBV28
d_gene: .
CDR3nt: TGTGCCAGCAGTTTTGGGGGGCGTGTTCAGCCCCAGCATTTT
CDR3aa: CASSFGGRVQPQHF

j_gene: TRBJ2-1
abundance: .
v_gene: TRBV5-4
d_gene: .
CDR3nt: TGTGCCAGCAGCTTTGGGGGCGGTGGGGCCTACAATGAGCAGTTCTTC
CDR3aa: CASSFGGGGAYNEQFF

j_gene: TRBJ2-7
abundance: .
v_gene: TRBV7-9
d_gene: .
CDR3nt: TGTGCCAGCAGCTCCGGTGGGGGCGGCTACGAGCAGTACTTC
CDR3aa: CASSSGGGGYEQYF

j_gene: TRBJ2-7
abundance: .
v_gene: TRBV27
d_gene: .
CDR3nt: TGTGCCAGCAGTTTCTACGGTAGCTCCTACGAGCAGTACTTC
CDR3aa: CASSFYGSSYEQYF

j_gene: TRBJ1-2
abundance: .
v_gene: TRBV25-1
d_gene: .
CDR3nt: TGTGCCAGCAGTGAAATCGGGAACTATGGCTACACCTTC
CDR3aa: CASSEIGNYGYTF

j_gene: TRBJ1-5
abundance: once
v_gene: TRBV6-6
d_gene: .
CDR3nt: TGTGCCAGCAGTTACTCGGCAGGGAGTAGCAATCAGCCCCAGCATTTT
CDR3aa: CASSYSAGSSNQPQHF

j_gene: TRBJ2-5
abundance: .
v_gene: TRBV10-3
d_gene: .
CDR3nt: TGTGCCATCAGTGCCAGCACGCAAGAGACCCAGTACTTC
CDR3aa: CAISASTQETQYF

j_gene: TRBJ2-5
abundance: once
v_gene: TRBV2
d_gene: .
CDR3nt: TGTGCCAGCAGTGAAGTTGACCAGGAGACCCAGTACTTC
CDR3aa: CASSEVDQETQYF

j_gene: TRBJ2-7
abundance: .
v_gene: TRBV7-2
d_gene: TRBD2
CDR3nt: TGTGCCTGCAGCTCTCGGGGACTAGATCGGGAGCAGTACTTC
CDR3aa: CACSSRGLDREQYF

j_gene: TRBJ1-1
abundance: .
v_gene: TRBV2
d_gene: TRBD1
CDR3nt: TGTGCCAGCAGCGCCGGGACAGGGTGGAGCACTGAAGCTTTCTTT
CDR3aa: CASSAGTGWSTEAFF

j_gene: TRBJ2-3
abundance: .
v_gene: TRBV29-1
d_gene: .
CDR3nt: TGCAGCGTTGAATGGGACACCAGAACAGATACGCAGTATTTT
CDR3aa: CSVEWDTRTDTQYF

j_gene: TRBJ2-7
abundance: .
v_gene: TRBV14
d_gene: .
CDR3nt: TGTGCCAGCAGCCAAGACCGCGGGGTTGTGCAGTACTTC
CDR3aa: CASSQDRGVVQYF

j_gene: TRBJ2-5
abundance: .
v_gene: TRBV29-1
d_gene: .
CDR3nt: TGCAGCGTTAACAGGGGACTGGAGACCCAGTACTTC
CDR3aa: CSVNRGLETQYF

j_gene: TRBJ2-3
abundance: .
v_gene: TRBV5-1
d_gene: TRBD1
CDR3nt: TGCGCCAGCACAACTACAGGGGGCTCGACAGATACGCAGTATTTT
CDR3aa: CASTTTGGSTDTQYF

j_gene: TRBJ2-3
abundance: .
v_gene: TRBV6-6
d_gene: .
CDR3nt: TGTGCCAGCAGTTTAGAACCCCTCACGCAGTATTTT
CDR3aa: CASSLEPLTQYF

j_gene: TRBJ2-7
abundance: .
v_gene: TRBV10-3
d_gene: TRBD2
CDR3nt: TGTGCCATCAGTGAGTCGCTGACTAGCGGGAGACGTGAGCAGTACTTC
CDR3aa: CAISESLTSGRREQYF

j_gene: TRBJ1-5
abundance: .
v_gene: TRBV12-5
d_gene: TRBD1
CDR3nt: TGTGCTAGTGGTTTGAAGCAACGGGACAGCATCAATCAGCCCCAGCATTTT
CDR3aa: CASGLKQRDSINQPQHF

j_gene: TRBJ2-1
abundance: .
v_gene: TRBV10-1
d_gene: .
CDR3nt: TGCGCCAGCAGTGAGTCGATGGCCAATGAGCAGTTCTTC
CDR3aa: CASSESMANEQFF

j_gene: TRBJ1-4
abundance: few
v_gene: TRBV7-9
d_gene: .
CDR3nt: TGTGCCAGCAGCTTGACGGAGGCAACTAATGAAAAACTGTTTTTT
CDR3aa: CASSLTEATNEKLFF

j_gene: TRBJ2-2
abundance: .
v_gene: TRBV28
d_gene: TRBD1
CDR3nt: TGTGCCAGCAGGCTTACTAGGGGCAGGGGGCGCGGTTCGAACACCGGGGAGCTGTTTTTT
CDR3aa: CASRLTRGRGRGSNTGELFF

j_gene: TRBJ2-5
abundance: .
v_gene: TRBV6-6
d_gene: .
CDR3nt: TGTGCCAGCAGTTCCCTTTGGGAGACCCAGTACTTC
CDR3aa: CASSSLWETQYF

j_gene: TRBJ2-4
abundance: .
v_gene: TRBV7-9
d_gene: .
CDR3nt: TGTGCCAGCAGCTTGACAGGACAAGCCAAAAACATTCAGTACTTC
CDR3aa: CASSLTGQAKNIQYF

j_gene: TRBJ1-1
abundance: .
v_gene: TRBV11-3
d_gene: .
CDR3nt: TGTGCCAGCAGCGAACAGGGCTTGAACACTGAAGCTTTCTTT
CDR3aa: CASSEQGLNTEAFF

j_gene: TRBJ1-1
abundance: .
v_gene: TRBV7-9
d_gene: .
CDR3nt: TGTGCCAGCAGCCTCCACCCAGAGGCCGCTGAAGCTTTCTTT
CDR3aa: CASSLHPEAAEAFF

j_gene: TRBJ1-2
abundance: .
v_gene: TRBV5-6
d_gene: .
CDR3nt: TGTGCCAGCAGCCAGGATGGGTCTCATGGCTACACCTTC
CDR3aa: CASSQDGSHGYTF

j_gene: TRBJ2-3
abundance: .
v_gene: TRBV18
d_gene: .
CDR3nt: TGTGCCAGCTCACCAGGGCAGGGGAACACAGATACGCAGTATTTT
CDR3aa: CASSPGQGNTDTQYF

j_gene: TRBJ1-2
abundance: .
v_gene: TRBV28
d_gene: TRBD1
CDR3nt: TGTGCCAGCAGTTTTTTGACAGGGAACTATGGCTACACCTTC
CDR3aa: CASSFLTGNYGYTF

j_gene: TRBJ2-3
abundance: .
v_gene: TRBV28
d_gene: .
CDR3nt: TGTGCCAGCAGTCTTAGACAGGGCACAGATACGCAGTATTTT
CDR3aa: CASSLRQGTDTQYF

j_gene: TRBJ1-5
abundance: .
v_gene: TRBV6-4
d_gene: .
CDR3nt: TGCTTTAGGGGTCTGACGTTTAATCAGCCCCAGCATTTT
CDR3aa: CFRGLTFNQPQHF

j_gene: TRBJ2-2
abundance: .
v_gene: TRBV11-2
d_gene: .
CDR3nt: TGTGCCAGCAGCTTAGTCTCAAATCCCACCGGGGAGCTGTTTTTT
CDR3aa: CASSLVSNPTGELFF

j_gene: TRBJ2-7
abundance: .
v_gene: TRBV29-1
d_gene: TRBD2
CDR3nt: TGCAGCGTTGTAAAAGCGGGGACTGGCGAGCAGTACTTC
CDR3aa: CSVVKAGTGEQYF

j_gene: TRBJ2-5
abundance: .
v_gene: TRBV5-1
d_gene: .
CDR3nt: TGCGCCAGCAGCTTGGAAAGCCTGTGGGCAGAGACCCAGTACTTC
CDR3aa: CASSLESLWAETQYF

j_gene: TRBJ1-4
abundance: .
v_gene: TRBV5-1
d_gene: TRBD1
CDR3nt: TGCGCCAGCAGCCGGGACAGGGAAAATGAAAAACTGTTTTTT
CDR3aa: CASSRDRENEKLFF

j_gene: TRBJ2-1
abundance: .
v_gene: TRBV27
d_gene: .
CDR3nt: TGTGCCAGCAGTTTACCCCTCCCCGACAATGAGCAGTTCTTC
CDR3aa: CASSLPLPDNEQFF